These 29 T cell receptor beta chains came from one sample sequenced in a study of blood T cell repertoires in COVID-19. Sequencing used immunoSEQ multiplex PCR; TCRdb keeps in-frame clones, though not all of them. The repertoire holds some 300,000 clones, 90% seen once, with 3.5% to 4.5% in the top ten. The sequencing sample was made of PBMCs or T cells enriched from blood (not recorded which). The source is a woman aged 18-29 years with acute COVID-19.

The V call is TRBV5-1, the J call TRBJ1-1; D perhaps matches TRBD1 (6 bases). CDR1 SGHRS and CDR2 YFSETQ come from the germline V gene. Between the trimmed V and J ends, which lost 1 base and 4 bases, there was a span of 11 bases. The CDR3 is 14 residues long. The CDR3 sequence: CASSLISDSTEAFF. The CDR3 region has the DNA TGCGCCAGCAGCTTGATTTCGGACAGCACTGAAGCTTTCTTT.

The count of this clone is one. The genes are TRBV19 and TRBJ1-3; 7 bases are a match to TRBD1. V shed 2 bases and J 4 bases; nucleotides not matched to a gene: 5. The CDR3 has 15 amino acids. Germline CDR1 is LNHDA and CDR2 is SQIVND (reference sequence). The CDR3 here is CASSIRTGSGNTIYF. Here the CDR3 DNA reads TGTGCCAGTAGTATAAGGACAGGTTCAGGAAACACCATATATTTT.

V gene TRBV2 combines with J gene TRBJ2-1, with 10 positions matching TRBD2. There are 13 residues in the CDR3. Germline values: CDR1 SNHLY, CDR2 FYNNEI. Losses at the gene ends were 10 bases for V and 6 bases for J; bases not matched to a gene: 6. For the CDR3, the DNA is TGTGCCAAGAGGACTAGCGGAACCAATGAGCAGTTCTTC. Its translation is CAKRTSGTNEQFF.

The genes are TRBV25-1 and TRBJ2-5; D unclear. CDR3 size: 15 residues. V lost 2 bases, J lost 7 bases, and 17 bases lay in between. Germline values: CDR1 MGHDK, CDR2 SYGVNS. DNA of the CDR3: TGTGCCAGCAGTGAAATTCCCCCCGGTTCGGGGACCCAGTACTTC. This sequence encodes CASSEIPPGSGTQYF.

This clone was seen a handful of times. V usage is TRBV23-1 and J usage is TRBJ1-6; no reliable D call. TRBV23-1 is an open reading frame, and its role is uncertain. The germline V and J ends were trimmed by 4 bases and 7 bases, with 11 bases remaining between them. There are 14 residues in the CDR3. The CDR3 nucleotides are TGCGCCAGCAGTCGAGGAGGAAGGAATTCACCCCTCCACTTT. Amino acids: CASSRGGRNSPLHF.

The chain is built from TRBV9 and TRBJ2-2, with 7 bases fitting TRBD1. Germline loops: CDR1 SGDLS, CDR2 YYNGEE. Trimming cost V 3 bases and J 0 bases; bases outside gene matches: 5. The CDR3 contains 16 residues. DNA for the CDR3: TGTGCCAGCAGCGCGAGGGACAGACCGAACACCGGGGAGCTGTTTTTT. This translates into CASSARDRPNTGELFF.

In nucleotides, the CDR3 is TGTGCCAGCAGCCGGGTGGGGCTAGAAAGGGACATTCAGTACTTC. Its translation: CASSRVGLERDIQYF. J is TRBJ2-4 and V is TRBV11-2, with TRBD1 as a possible D gene (5 bases). Germline V gives CDR1 SGHAT, CDR2 FQNNGV. The CDR3 is made up of 15 amino acids. The V gene lost 5 bases and the J gene lost 8 bases, with 19 bases spanning the gap.

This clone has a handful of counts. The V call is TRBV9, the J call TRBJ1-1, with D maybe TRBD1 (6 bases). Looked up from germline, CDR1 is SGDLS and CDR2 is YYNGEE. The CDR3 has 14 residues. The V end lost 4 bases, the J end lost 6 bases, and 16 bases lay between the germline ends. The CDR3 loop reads CASSRTGTHAEAFF. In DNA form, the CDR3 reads TGTGCCAGCAGCCGAACCGGGACACACGCTGAAGCTTTCTTT. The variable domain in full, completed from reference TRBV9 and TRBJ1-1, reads DSGVTQTPKHLITATGQRVTLRCSPRSGDLSVYWYQQSLDQGLQFLIQYYNGEERAKGNILERFSAQQFPDLHSELNLSSLELGDSALYFCASSRTGTHAEAFFGQGTRLTVV.

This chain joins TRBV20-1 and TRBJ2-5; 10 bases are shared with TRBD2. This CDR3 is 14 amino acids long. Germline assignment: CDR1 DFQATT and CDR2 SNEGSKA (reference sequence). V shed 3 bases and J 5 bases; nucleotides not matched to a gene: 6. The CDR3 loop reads CSASGSGRRETQYF. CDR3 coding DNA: TGCAGTGCTAGTGGTAGCGGGAGGCGGGAGACCCAGTACTTC.

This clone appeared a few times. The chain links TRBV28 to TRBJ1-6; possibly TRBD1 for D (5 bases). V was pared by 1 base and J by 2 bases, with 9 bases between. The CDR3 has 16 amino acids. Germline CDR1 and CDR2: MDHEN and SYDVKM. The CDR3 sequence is CASSLFGGTYNSPLHF. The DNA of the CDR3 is TGTGCCAGCAGTTTATTCGGGGGAACCTATAATTCACCCCTCCACTTT.

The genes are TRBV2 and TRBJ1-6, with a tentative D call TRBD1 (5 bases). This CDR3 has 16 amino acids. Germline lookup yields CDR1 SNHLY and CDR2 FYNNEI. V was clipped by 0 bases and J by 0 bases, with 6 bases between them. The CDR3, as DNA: TGTGCCAGCAGTGAAGCTAGGGGCTCCTATAATTCACCCCTCCACTTT. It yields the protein CASSEARGSYNSPLHF.

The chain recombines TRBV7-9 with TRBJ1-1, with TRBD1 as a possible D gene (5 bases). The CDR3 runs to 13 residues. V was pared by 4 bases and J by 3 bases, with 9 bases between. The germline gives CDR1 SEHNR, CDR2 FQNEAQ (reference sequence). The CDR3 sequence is CASSSDSYTEAFF. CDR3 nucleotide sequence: TGTGCCAGCAGCTCTGACAGTTACACTGAAGCTTTCTTT.

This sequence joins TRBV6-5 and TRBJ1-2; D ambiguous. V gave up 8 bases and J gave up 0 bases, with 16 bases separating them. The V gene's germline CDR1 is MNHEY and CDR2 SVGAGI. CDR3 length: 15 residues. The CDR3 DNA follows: TGTGCCAGCGCAGCAGTTACGGGAGCTAACTATGGCTACACCTTC. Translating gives CASAAVTGANYGYTF.

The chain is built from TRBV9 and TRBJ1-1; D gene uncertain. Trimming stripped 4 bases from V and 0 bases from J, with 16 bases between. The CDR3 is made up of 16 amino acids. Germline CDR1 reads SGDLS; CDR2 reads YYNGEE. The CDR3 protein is CASSSLQSMVNTEAFF. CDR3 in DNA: TGTGCCAGCAGCTCATTGCAGTCGATGGTGAACACTGAAGCTTTCTTT.

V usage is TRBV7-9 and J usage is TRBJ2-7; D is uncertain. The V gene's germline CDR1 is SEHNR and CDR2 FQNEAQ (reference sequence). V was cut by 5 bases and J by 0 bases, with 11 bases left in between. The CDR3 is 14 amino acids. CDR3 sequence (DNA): TGTGCCAGCAGCCTACTCGGAGACTCCTACGAGCAGTACTTC. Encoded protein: CASSLLGDSYEQYF.

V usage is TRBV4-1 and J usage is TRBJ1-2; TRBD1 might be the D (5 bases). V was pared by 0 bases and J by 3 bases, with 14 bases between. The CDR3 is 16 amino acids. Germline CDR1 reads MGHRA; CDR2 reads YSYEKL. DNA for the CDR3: TGCGCCAGCAGCCAAGAGGGCGGGGGGAAGGACTATGGCTACACCTTC. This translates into CASSQEGGGKDYGYTF.

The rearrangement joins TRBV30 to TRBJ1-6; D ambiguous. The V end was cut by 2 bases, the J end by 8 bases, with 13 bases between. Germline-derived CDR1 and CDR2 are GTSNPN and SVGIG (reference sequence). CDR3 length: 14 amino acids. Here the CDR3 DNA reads TGTGCCTGGAGTCCCGGCCGGGAGCATTCACCCCTCCACTTT. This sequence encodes CAWSPGREHSPLHF.

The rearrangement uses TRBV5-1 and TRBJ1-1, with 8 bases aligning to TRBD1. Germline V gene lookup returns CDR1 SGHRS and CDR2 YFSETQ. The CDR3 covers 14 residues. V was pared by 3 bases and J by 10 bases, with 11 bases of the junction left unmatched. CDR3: CASSWWTGPLVAFF. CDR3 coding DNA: TGCGCCAGCAGCTGGTGGACAGGGCCCTTGGTAGCTTTCTTT.

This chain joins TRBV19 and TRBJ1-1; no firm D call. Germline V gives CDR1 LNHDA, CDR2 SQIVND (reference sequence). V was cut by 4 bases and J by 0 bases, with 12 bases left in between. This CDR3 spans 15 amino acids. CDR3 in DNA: TGTGCCAGTAGTACCTCGTCGACTTTGAACACTGAAGCTTTCTTT. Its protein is CASSTSSTLNTEAFF.

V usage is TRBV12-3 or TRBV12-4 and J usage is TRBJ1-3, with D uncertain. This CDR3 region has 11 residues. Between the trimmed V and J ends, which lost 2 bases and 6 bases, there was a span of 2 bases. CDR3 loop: CASSLLNTIYF. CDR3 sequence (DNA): TGTGCCAGCAGTTTACTAAACACCATATATTTT.

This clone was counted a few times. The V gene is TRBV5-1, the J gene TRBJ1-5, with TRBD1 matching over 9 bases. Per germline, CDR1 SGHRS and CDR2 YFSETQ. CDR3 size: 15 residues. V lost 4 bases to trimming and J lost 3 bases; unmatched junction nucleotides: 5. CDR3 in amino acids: CASSIGTGLNQPQHF. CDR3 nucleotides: TGCGCCAGCAGCATCGGGACAGGGCTCAATCAGCCCCAGCATTTT.

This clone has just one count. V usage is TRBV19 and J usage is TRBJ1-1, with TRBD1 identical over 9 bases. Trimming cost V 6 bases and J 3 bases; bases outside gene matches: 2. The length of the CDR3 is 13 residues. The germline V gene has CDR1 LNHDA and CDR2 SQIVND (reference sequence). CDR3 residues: CASSRDRDTEAFF. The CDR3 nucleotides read TGTGCCAGTAGCCGGGACAGGGACACTGAAGCTTTCTTT. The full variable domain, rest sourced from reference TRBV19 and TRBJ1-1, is DGGITQSPKYLFRKEGQNVTLSCEQNLNHDAMYWYRQDPGQGLRLIYYSQIVNDFQKGDIAEGYSVSREKKESFPLTVTSAQKNPTAFYLCASSRDRDTEAFFGQGTRLTVV.

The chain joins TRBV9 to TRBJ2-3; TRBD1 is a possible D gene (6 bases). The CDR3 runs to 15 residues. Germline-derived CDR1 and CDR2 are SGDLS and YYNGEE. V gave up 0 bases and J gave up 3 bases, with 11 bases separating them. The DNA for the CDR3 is TGTGCCAGCAGCGTAGCAGGGGTGATGACAGATACGCAGTATTTT. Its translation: CASSVAGVMTDTQYF. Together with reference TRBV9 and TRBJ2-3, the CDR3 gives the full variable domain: DSGVTQTPKHLITATGQRVTLRCSPRSGDLSVYWYQQSLDQGLQFLIQYYNGEERAKGNILERFSAQQFPDLHSELNLSSLELGDSALYFCASSVAGVMTDTQYFGPGTRLTVL.

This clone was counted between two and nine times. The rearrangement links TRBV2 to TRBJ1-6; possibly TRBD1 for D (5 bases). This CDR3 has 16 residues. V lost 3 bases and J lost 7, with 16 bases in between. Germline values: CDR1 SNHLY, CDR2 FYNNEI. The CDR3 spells CASSEWGGRKNSPLHF. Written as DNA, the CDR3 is TGTGCCAGCAGTGAGTGGGGCGGACGGAAAAATTCACCCCTCCACTTT.

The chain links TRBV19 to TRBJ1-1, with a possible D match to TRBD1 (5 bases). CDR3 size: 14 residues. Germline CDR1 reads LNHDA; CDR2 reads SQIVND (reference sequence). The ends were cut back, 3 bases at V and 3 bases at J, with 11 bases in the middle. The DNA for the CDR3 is TGTGCCAGTAGTATTGGGCCGGGGGACACTGAAGCTTTCTTT. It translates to CASSIGPGDTEAFF.

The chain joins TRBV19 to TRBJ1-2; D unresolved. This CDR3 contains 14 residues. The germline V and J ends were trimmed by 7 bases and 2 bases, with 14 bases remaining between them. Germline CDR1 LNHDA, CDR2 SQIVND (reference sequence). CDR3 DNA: TGTGCCAGTATTTCGACGGAACAGAACTATGGCTACACCTTC. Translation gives CASISTEQNYGYTF.

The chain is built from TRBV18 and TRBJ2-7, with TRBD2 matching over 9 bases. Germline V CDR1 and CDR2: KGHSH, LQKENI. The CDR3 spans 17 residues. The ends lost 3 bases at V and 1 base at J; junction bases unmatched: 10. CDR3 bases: TGTGCCAGCTCACCCTACCTATTAGCGGGAGCTTCCTACGAGCAGTACTTC. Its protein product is CASSPYLLAGASYEQYF.

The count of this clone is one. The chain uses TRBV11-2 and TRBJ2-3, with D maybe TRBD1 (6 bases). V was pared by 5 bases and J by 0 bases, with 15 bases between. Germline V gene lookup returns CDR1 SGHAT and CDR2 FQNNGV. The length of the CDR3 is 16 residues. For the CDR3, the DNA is TGTGCCAGCAGCGAGTTATACAGGGTTAGCACAGATACGCAGTATTTT. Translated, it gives CASSELYRVSTDTQYF.

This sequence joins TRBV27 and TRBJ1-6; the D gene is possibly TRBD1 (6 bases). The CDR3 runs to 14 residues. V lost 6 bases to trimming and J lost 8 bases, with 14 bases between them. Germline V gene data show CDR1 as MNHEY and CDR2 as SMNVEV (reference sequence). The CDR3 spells CASSQQGRYSPLHF. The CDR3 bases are TGTGCCAGCAGCCAACAGGGTCGGTATTCACCCCTCCACTTT.